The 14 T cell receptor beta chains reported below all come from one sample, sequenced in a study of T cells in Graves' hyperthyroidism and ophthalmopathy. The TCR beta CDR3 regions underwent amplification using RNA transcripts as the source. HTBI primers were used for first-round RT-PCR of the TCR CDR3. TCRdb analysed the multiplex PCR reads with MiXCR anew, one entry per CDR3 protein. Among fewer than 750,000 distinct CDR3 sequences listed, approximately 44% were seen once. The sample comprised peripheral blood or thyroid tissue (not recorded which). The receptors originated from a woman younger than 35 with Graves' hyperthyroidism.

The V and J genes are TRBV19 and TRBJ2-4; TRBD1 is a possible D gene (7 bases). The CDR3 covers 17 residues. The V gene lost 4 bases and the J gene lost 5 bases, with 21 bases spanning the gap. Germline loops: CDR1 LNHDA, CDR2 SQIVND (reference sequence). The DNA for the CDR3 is TGTGCCAGTAGTACTACGGAACCGACAGGGAGGCAAAACATTCAGTACTTC. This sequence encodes CASSTTEPTGRQNIQYF.

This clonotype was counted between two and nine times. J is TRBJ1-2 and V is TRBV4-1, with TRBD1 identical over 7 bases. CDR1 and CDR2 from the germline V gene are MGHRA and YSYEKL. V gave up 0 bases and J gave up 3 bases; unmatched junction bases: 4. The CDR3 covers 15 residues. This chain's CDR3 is CASSQEQGKHYGYTF. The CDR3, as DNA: TGCGCCAGCAGCCAAGAACAGGGGAAACACTATGGCTACACCTTC.

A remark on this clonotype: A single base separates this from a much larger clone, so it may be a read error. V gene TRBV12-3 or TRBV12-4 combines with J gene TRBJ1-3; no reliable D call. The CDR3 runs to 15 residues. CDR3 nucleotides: TGTGCCAGCAGTTTAGCCTCTCACTCTGGAAGCACCATATATTTT. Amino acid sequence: CASSLASHSGSTIYF.

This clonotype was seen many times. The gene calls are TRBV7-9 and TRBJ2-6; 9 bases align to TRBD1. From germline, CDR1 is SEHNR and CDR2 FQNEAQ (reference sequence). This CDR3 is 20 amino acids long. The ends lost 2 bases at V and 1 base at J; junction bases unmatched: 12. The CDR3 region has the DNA TGTGCCAGCAGCTTAAGTTTCGGGACAGGGATTTTGTCTGGGGCCAACGTCCTGACTTTC. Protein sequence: CASSLSFGTGILSGANVLTF.

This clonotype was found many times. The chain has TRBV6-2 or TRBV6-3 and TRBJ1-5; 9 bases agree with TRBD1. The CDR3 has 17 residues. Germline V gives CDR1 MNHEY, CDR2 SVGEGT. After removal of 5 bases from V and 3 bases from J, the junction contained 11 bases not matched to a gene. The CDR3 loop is CASSSRRDRVSNQPQHF. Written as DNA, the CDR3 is TGTGCCAGCAGTAGTCGCCGGGACAGGGTCTCCAATCAGCCCCAGCATTTT.

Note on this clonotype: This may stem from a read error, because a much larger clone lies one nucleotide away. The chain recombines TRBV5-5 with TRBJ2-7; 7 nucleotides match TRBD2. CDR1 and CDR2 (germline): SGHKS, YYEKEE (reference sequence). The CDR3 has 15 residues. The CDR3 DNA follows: TGTGCCTGCAGCTTGGAAGTGGTGGGCGGGGGCGAGCAGTACTTC. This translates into CACSLEVVGGGEQYF.

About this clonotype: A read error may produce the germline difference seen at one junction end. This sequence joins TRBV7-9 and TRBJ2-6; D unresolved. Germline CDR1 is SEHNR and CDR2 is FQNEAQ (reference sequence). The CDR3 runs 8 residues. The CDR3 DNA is TGCGCCAGCAGCTTCTTGACTTTC. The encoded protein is CASSFLTF. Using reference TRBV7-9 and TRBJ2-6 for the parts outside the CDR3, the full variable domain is DTGVSQNPRHKITKRGQNVTFRCDPISEHNRLYWYRQTLGQGPEFLTYFQNEAQLEKSRLLSDRFSAERPKGSFSTLEIQRTEQGDSAMYLCASSFLTFGAGSRLTVL.

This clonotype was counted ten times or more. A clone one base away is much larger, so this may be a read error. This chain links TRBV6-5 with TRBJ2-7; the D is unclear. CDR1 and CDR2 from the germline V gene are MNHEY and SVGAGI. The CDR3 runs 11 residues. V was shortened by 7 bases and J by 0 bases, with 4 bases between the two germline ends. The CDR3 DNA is TGTGCCAGCATGAGCTCCTACGAGCAGTACTTC. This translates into CASMSSYEQYF.

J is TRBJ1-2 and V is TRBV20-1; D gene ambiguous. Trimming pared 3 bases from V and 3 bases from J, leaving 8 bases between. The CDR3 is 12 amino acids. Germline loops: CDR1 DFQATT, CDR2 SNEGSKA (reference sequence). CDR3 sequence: CSARDGYYGYTF. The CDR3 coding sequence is TGCAGTGCTAGGGACGGGTACTATGGCTACACCTTC.

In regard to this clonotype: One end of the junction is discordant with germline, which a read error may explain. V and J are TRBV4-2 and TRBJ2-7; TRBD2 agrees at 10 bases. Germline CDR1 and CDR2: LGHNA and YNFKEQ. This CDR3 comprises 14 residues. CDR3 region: CASGQVGTSDEQYF. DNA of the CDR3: TGTGCCAGCGGCCAAGTGGGGACTAGCGACGAGCAGTACTTC.

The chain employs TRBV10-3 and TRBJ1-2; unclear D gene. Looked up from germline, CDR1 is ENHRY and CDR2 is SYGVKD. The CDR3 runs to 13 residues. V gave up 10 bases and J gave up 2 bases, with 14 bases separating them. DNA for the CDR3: TGTGCCACCACATACCAACAGAACTATGGCTACACCTTC. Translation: CATTYQQNYGYTF.

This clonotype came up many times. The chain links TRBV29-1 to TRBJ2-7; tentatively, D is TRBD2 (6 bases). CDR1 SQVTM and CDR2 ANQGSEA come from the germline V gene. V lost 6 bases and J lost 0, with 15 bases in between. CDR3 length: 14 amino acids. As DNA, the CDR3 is TGCAGCGTGGCCCGGGACTTTACCTCCTACGAGCAGTACTTC. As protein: CSVARDFTSYEQYF.

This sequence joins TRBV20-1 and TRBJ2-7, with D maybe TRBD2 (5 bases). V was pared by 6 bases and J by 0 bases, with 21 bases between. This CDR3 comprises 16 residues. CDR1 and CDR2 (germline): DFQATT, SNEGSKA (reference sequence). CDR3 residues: CSASSAERTSSYEQYF. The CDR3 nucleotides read TGCAGTGCGTCAAGTGCGGAGCGGACGAGCTCCTACGAGCAGTACTTC.

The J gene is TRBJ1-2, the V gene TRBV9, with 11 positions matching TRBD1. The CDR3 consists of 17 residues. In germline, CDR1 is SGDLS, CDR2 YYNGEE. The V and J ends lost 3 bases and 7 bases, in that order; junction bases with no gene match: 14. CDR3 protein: CASSGEILGQGAFGYTF. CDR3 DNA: TGTGCCAGCAGCGGGGAAATCCTCGGACAGGGGGCGTTTGGCTACACCTTC. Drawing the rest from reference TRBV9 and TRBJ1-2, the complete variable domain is DSGVTQTPKHLITATGQRVTLRCSPRSGDLSVYWYQQSLDQGLQFLIQYYNGEERAKGNILERFSAQQFPDLHSELNLSSLELGDSALYFCASSGEILGQGAFGYTFGSGTRLTVV.